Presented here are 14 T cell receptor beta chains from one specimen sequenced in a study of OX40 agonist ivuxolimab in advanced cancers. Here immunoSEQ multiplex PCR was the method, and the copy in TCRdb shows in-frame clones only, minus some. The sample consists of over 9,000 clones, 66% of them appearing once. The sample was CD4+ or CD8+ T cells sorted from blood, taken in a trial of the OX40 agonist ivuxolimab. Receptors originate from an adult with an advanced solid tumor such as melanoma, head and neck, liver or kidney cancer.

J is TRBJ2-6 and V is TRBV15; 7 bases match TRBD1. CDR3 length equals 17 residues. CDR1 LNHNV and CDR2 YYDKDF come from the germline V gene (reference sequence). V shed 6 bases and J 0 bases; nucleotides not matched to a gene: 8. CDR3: CATSAGTASSGANVLTF. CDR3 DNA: TGTGCCACCAGTGCCGGGACAGCATCCTCTGGGGCCAACGTCCTGACTTTC.

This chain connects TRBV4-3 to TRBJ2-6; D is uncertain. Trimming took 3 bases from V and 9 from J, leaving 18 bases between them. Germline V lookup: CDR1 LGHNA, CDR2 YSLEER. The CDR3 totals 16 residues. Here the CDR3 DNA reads TGCGCCAGCAGCCATAAAAATTACCGGGCTCTCAACGTCCTGACTTTC. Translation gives CASSHKNYRALNVLTF.

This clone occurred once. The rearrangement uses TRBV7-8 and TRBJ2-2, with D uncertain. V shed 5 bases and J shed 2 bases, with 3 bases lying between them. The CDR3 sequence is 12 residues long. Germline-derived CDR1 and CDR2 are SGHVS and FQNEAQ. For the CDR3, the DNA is TGTGCCAGCAGCCCAAACACCGGGGAGCTGTTTTTT. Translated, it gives CASSPNTGELFF. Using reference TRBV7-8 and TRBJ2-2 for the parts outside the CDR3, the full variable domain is GAGVSQSPRYKVAKRGQDVALRCDPISGHVSLFWYQQALGQGPEFLTYFQNEAQLDKSGLPSDRFFAERPEGSVSTLKIQRTQQEDSAVYLCASSPNTGELFFGEGSRLTVL.

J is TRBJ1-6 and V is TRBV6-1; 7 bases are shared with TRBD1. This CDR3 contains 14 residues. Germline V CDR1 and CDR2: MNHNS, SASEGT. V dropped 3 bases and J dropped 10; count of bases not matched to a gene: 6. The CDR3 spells CASSDETGPSPLHF. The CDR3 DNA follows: TGTGCCAGCAGTGACGAGACAGGGCCCTCACCCCTCCACTTT.

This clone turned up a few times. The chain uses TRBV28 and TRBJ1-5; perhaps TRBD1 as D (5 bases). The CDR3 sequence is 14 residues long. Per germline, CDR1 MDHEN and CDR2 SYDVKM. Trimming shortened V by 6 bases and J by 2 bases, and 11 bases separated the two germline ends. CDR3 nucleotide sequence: TGTGCCAGCAGAGGGGAGGTTGGCAATCAGCCCCAGCATTTT. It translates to CASRGEVGNQPQHF.

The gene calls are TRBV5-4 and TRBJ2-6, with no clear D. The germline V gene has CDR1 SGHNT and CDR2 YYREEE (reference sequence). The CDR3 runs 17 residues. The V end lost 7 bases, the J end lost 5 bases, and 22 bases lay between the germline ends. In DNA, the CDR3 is TGTGCCAGCGTGCCCCTCACCAGACAAAGTCGGGCCAACGTCCTGACTTTC. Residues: CASVPLTRQSRANVLTF. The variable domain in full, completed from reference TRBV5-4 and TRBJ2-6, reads ETGVTQSPTHLIKTRGQQVTLRCSSQSGHNTVSWYQQALGQGPQFIFQYYREEENGRGNFPPRFSGLQFPNYSSELNVNALELDDSALYLCASVPLTRQSRANVLTFGAGSRLTVL.

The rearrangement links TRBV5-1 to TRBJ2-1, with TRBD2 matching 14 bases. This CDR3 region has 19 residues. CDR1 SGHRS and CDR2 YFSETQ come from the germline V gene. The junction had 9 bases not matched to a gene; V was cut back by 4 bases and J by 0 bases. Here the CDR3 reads CASSGGLAGAPSSYNEQFF. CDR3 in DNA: TGCGCCAGCAGCGGGGGACTAGCGGGGGCCCCGAGCTCCTACAATGAGCAGTTCTTC. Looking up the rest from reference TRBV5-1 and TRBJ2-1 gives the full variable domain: KAGVTQTPRYLIKTRGQQVTLSCSPISGHRSVSWYQQTPGQGLQFLFEYFSETQRNKGNFPGRFSGRQFSNSRSEMNVSTLELGDSALYLCASSGGLAGAPSSYNEQFFGPGTRLTVL.

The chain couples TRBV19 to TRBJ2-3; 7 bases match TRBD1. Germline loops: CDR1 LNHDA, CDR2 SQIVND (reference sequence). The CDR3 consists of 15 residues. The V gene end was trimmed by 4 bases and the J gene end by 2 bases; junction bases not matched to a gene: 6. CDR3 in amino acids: CASSTRTGTTDTQYF. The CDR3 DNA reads TGTGCCAGTAGTACCCGGACAGGCACCACAGATACGCAGTATTTT.

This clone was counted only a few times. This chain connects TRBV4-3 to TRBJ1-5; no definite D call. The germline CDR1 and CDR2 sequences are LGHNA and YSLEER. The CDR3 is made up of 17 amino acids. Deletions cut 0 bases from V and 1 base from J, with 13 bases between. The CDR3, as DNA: TGCGCCAGCAGCCAAGATCTTCCCGGGGTGAGCAATCAGCCCCAGCATTTT. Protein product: CASSQDLPGVSNQPQHF.

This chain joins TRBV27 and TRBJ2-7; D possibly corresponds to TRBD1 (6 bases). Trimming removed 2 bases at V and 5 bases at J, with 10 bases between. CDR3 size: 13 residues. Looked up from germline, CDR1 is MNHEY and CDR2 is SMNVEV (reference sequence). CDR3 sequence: CASSLGTFNEQYF. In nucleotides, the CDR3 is TGTGCCAGCAGTTTAGGGACATTTAACGAGCAGTACTTC.

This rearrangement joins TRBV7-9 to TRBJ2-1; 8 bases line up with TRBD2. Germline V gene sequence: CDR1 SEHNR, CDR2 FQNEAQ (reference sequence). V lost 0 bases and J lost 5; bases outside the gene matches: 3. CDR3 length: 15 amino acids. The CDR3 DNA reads TGTGCCAGCAGCTTAGCGGGACTAGTAAACAATGAGCAGTTCTTC. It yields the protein CASSLAGLVNNEQFF.

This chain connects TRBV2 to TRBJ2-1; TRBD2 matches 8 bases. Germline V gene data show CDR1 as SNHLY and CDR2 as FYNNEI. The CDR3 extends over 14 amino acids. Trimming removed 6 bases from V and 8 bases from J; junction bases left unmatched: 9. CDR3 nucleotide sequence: TGTGCCAGCAGCGGACTAGCCTGGTCCGATGAGCAGTTCTTC. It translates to CASSGLAWSDEQFF.

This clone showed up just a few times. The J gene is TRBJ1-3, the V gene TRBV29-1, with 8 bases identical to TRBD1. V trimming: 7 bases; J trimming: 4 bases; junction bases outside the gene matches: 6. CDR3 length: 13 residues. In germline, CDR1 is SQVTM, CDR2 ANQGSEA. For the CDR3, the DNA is TGCAGCGCCCGGACAGGGAACGGAAACACCATATATTTT. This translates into CSARTGNGNTIYF.

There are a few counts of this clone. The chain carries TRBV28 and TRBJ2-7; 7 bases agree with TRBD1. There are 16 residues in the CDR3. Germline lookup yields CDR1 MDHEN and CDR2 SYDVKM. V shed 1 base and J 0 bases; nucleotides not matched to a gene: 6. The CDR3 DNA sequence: TGTGCCAGCAGTTTATTGGAGGACAGGAGCTCCTACGAGCAGTACTTC. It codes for CASSLLEDRSSYEQYF.